These 7 T cell receptor beta chains share one sample of origin, sequenced in a study of beta chain features in type 1 diabetes. Study-wide points: When Type 1 diabetes patients were examined, their TCRB CDR3s proved moderately but significantly shorter in all four CD4+ subsets.

Isolated RNA was reverse transcribed in full, so expressed TCRB transcripts were sequenced. Generated by immunoSEQ multiplex PCR, the TCRdb table keeps only in-frame clones and is missing some. In the table there are 500,000 to 650,000 clones, approximately 13% of which are singletons. No antigens are known for them. Sample: naive CD4+ T cells from blood. The receptors originated from a man aged 25-45 years with type 1 diabetes.

This CDR3 reads CASSLSGGQETQYF. CDR3 DNA sequence: TGTGCCAGCAGCCTAAGCGGGGGACAAGAGACCCAGTACTTC. The gene calls are TRBV7-6 and TRBJ2-5; 8 bases map to TRBD2. The CDR3 has 14 amino acids. CDR1 and CDR2 (germline): SGHVS, FNYEAQ. Unmatched junction bases numbered 4, after V lost 5 bases and J lost 2 bases.

This chain connects TRBV9 to TRBJ1-2; 10 positions agree with TRBD1. The length of the CDR3 is 15 residues. The germline V gene has CDR1 SGDLS and CDR2 YYNGEE. The V and J ends lost 4 bases and 0 bases, in that order; junction bases with no gene match: 3. The CDR3 loop is CASSPGTGANYGYTF. The CDR3, as DNA: TGTGCCAGCAGCCCGGGGACAGGGGCTAACTATGGCTACACCTTC.

There are a few counts of this clone. The chain recombines TRBV28 with TRBJ2-7; tentative D call: TRBD1 (5 bases). Looked up from germline, CDR1 is MDHEN and CDR2 is SYDVKM. This CDR3 is built from 14 residues. V was trimmed by 5 bases and J by 2 bases, leaving 13 bases between them. In nucleotides, the CDR3 is TGTGCCAGCAGTCGATCATCGGACACCTACGAGCAGTACTTC. Translated, it gives CASSRSSDTYEQYF.

This clone was counted a few times. This chain joins TRBV7-2 and TRBJ2-1; 14 nucleotides align to TRBD2. Germline CDR1 SGHTA, CDR2 FQGNSA. The CDR3 covers 17 residues. After removal of 6 bases from V and 2 bases from J, the junction contained 6 bases not matched to a gene. The CDR3 DNA follows: TGTGCCAGCAGACCGACTAGCGGGGGGGTTACCTACAATGAGCAGTTCTTC. This translates into CASRPTSGGVTYNEQFF.

This clone was observed a handful of times. The junction shows a germline mismatch at one end, possibly a read error. This sequence joins TRBV7-2 and TRBJ1-5; D not certain. CDR3 length: 12 residues. Germline CDR1 reads SGHTA; CDR2 reads FQGNSA. DNA of the CDR3: TGTGCCAGCAGCTTAACGGGTCAGGCCCAGCATTTT. Residues: CASSLTGQAQHF. Full variable domain (missing parts from reference TRBV7-2 and TRBJ1-5): GAGVSQSPSNKVTEKGKDVELRCDPISGHTALYWYRQSLGQGLEFLIYFQGNSAPDKSGLPSDRFSAERTGGSVSTLTIQRTQQEDSAVYLCASSLTGQAQHFGDGTRLSIL.

V gene TRBV5-1 combines with J gene TRBJ1-1, with D possibly being TRBD1 (6 bases). The germline V gene encodes CDR1 SGHRS and CDR2 YFSETQ. The length of the CDR3 is 17 residues. With 4 bases removed from V and 0 bases from J, the gap between germline ends came to 19 bases. CDR3 region: CASSAYREGQMNTEAFF. CDR3 sequence (DNA): TGCGCCAGCAGCGCCTACAGGGAAGGGCAAATGAACACTGAAGCTTTCTTT.

In its sample, this clone was seen a few times. The chain combines TRBV7-2 with TRBJ1-6; TRBD1 might be the D (5 bases). V lost 4 bases, J lost 8 bases, and 15 bases lay in between. The CDR3 loop spans 15 amino acids. The V gene's germline CDR1 is SGHTA and CDR2 FQGNSA. Written as DNA, the CDR3 is TGTGCCAGCAGCTCCCGGGGCCTGAGGGATTCACCCCTCCACTTT. Translating gives CASSSRGLRDSPLHF.